This record covers a single T cell receptor beta chain. The antigen it recognizes is unknown. Read data end 3 residues before the CDR3 end; the end is taken from the germline J gene. Germline trimming: 0 bases from V, 1 base from J; junction bases outside gene matches: 6. The germline V gene gives CDR1 as SGHRS and CDR2 as YFSETQ. From the cysteine up to the phenylalanine, the CDR3 has a length of 17 residues. The CDR3 was read in part: 42 bases, with the frame set at base 1. Diagnosis of CVID followed standard criteria, namely serum IgG, IgA and/or IgM below the normal range together with specific antibody deficiency. The CVID group comprised some 43 subjects, roughly 15 female and roughly 29 male, aged about 9 to 70 years with a mean age of around 40. Both CVID patients and healthy controls were predominantly of Caucasian heritage. Replacement immunoglobulin therapy had been administered to all CVID subjects for at least one year at the time of study participation. When blood was collected, none of the CVID subjects were ill or on immunomodulatory or immunosuppressive medication. Heparinized peripheral whole blood samples of about 5 to 8 ml were collected from each donor. Genomic DNA from adults with common variable immune deficiency (CVID) and from healthy adult controls was the source for sequencing TCRbeta CDR3 repertoires. To isolate peripheral blood mononuclear cells, diluted blood was subjected to density centrifugation over Hypaque 1077 or Ficoll-Paque. Genomic DNA was extracted from unsorted mononuclear cells by Qiagen column purification or by a centrifugation-based method.

This specimen comes from a study of T cell clonality in common variable immunodeficiency (dated by TCRdb to the mid-2010s). Overall study outcomes, separate from this receptor: Differences among patients in the CVID cohort limited the correlations between repertoire features and clinical complications. Despite equal DNA input, controls averaged around 80,000 unique sequences per sample versus about 30,000 in CVID samples. It was noted by the authors that sequencing of the repertoires of T cell subpopulations would be needed to clarify the cause of the increased clonality in CVID. CVID TCRbeta sequences reportedly showed fewer deletions and N-nucleotide insertions and lacked highly modified clones with 13 or more V deletions. TCRbeta clonality was higher in CVID subjects than in healthy controls (t-test p = 0.018), and the increase was most characteristic of about a third of subjects. Fewer TCRbeta clones were shared among CVID subjects than among healthy controls (p < 0.0001).

CVID samples and control samples contributed equivalent amounts of genomic DNA as sequencing input. For every sample, a 60 bp segment covering the rearranged TCRbeta CDR3 region was amplified and then sequenced. The immunoSEQ assay, a bias-corrected multiplex PCR combined with high-throughput sequencing, was used for TCRbeta amplification. For the original study's pipeline: Each unique nucleotide sequence was treated as a clone and annotated with V, D and J genes, copy number and frequency. Sequences were labeled productive if in frame, and non-productive if out of frame or containing stop codons. Clonality was calculated from Shannon's entropy as previously described. The predicted amino acid sequences of productive clones were used to derive mean CDR3 Kyte-Doolittle hydropathy. Using the R hclust function, scaled V gene usage was clustered hierarchically with Manhattan distance and complete linkage. Sharing of clones by CDR3 amino acid sequence was evaluated through resampling of 12 repertoires per group over 100 rounds. The repertoires were screened for roughly 70 published EBV-specific TCRbeta sequences and roughly 240 published CMV-specific TCRbeta sequences. Analysis left out a couple of CVID samples that produced under 10,000 sequences, so some 45 CVID repertoires remained. What TCRdb holds here is the immuneACCESS table cut down to in-frame rearrangements. Part of the clones is not present; checked against another copy, under half of the missing clones reflect an unresolved V gene, and the others are unexplained. V and J calls plus clone size are reproduced from that table; the DNA served to infer D and trimming. This sample was tabulated with fewer than 35,000 clones, among which there are no singletons. The ten largest make up about 6.7% of the sample.

The clonotype comes from a human donor with common variable immunodeficiency. The chain uses TRBV5-1 and TRBJ1-4; TRBD1 lines up with 7 middle nucleotides. Source material: peripheral blood mononuclear cells. The CDR3 protein: CASSLGQGQLTNEKLFF. The sequenced CDR3 bases are TGCGCCAGCAGCTTGGGACAGGGACAGCTAACTAATGAAAAA.